A single sample is the source of the 3 T cell receptor beta chains below, sequenced in a study of T cells in Graves' hyperthyroidism and ophthalmopathy. What was amplified from RNA transcripts were TCR beta CDR3 regions. The HTBI primer set was used in a first-round RT-PCR of the TCR CDR3. TCRdb re-called the multiplex PCR reads with MiXCR, one entry per CDR3 protein. The data show around 520,000 distinct CDR3 sequences, 14% seen once. Sequenced sample: blood. These receptors were obtained from a woman between 40 and 50 years old with Graves' hyperthyroidism.

This clonotype was counted many times. The V gene is TRBV27, the J gene TRBJ2-3, with D hard to call. The CDR3 loop spans 13 amino acids. Looked up from germline, CDR1 is MNHEY and CDR2 is SMNVEV (reference sequence). V was trimmed by 8 bases and J by 5 bases, leaving 14 bases between them. In nucleotides, the CDR3 is TGTGCCAGCTTCCGGACCGACAAAGATACGCAGTATTTT. It is translated as CASFRTDKDTQYF.

This clonotype was seen only a few times. An end of the junction differs from the germline gene, which may be a read error. This rearrangement joins TRBV20-1 to TRBJ2-1; TRBD2 matches 10 bases. In germline, CDR1 is DFQATT, CDR2 SNEGSKA (reference sequence). The CDR3 consists of 14 residues. The CDR3 DNA follows: TGCAGTGCTAGTCTGGCTAGCGGGAGTAATGAGCAGTCCTTC. It translates to CSASLASGSNEQSF.

The V and J genes are TRBV28 and TRBJ2-7, with 13 bases identical to TRBD2. This CDR3 has 15 residues. V trimming: 4 bases; J trimming: 7 bases; junction bases outside the gene matches: 7. Germline values: CDR1 MDHEN, CDR2 SYDVKM. The CDR3 DNA follows: TGTGCCAGCAGTTCCACTAGCGGGAGGGCCGGGGAGCAGTACTTC. Residues: CASSSTSGRAGEQYF.